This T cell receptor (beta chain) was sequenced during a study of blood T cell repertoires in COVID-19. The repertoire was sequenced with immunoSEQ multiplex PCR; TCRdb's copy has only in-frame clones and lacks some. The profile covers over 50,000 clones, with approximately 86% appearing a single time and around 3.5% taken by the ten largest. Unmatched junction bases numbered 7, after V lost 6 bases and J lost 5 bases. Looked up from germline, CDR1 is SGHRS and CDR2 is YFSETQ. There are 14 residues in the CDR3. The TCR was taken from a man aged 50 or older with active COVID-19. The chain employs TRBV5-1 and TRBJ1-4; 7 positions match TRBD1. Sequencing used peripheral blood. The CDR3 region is CASTTGERNEKLFF. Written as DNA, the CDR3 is TGCGCCAGCACCACAGGGGAGAGGAATGAAAAACTGTTTTTT.